The source of this T cell receptor (beta chain) is a study of blood T cell repertoires in COVID-19. Across the study: T cells, B-cell-depleted T cells, or PBMCs supplied cDNA or gDNA.

Assay: immunoSEQ multiplex PCR; the TCRdb copy retains only in-frame clones and omits some. Counted here are 55,000 to 65,000 clones, less than 90% occurring once; the ten biggest clones make up approximately 5.1%. The germline CDR1 and CDR2 sequences are SNHLY and FYNNEI. CDR3 size: 16 residues. Trimming took 7 bases from V and 4 from J; bases not matched to a gene: 6. The source is a man older than 75 in a cohort sampled during active COVID-19. The sample taken for sequencing was peripheral blood. This chain connects TRBV2 to TRBJ2-1, with TRBD2 matching 14 bases. CDR3 in DNA: TGTGCCAGCAATCCTTGGACTAGCGGGGGGTACAATGAGCAGTTCTTC. Protein sequence: CASNPWTSGGYNEQFF. Full variable domain (outside the CDR3, taken from reference TRBV2 and TRBJ2-1): EPEVTQTPSHQVTQMGQEVILRCVPISNHLYFYWYRQILGQKVEFLVSFYNNEISEKSEIFDDQFSVERPDGSNFTLKIRSTKLEDSAMYFCASNPWTSGGYNEQFFGPGTRLTVL.